A single sample gave rise to the 12 T cell receptor beta chains below, sequenced in a study of blood T cell repertoires in COVID-19. The method was immunoSEQ multiplex PCR; TCRdb's version includes in-frame clones alone and lacks a portion of them. The sample has some 390,000 clones, 75% to 90% seen once. The sample comprised PBMCs or T cells enriched from blood (not recorded which). These TCRs come from a man in his thirties or forties who had recovered from COVID-19.

The DNA for the CDR3 is TGCAGCGTTACCTGGGACAGCGGGCAGTACTTC. It yields the protein CSVTWDSGQYF. The V gene is TRBV29-1, the J gene TRBJ2-7; the match to TRBD1 covers 7 bases. This CDR3 is 11 amino acids long. The V gene's germline CDR1 is SQVTM and CDR2 ANQGSEA. Losses at the gene ends were 5 bases for V and 9 bases for J; bases not matched to a gene: 7.

The gene calls are TRBV19 and TRBJ2-5; the D gene is possibly TRBD2 (7 bases). This CDR3 has 16 residues. The V and J ends lost 6 bases and 2 bases respectively, with 19 bases between them. The germline V gene has CDR1 LNHDA and CDR2 SQIVND (reference sequence). The CDR3 bases are TGTGCCAGTAGCATACGGGGGGCGTTGGGTCAAGAGACCCAGTACTTC. Translation: CASSIRGALGQETQYF.

The gene calls are TRBV12-3 or TRBV12-4 and TRBJ1-2; 9 bases fit TRBD1. The CDR3 sequence is 13 residues long. V shed 4 bases and J 7 bases; nucleotides not matched to a gene: 4. For the CDR3, the DNA is TGTGCCAGCAGTTCCGGACAGGGGAGTGGCTACACCTTC. This encodes CASSSGQGSGYTF.

The chain carries TRBV27 and TRBJ2-1; 8 nucleotides agree with TRBD2. The CDR3 extends over 16 amino acids. Germline V CDR1 and CDR2: MNHEY, SMNVEV (reference sequence). Trimming took 5 bases from V and 2 from J; bases not matched to a gene: 8. The CDR3 is CASSPFGRATYNEQFF. The CDR3 DNA follows: TGTGCCAGCAGTCCCTTCGGGAGGGCCACCTACAATGAGCAGTTCTTC.

V usage is TRBV5-1 and J usage is TRBJ2-1; 7 bases line up with TRBD2. The length of the CDR3 is 17 residues. Trimming removed 3 bases from V and 7 bases from J; junction bases left unmatched: 16. Germline V lookup: CDR1 SGHRS, CDR2 YFSETQ. In nucleotides, the CDR3 is TGCGCCAGCAGCTCCTCTAGCGGTGGAGAGTGGGGTAATGAGCAGTTCTTC. Protein sequence: CASSSSSGGEWGNEQFF.

The chain carries TRBV29-1 and TRBJ2-7; 9 bases agree with TRBD1. The junction had 9 bases not matched to a gene; V was cut back by 7 bases and J by 5 bases. Germline V gives CDR1 SQVTM, CDR2 ANQGSEA. This CDR3 spans 13 amino acids. The CDR3 region has the DNA TGCAGCGCCGCTACAGGGGGCCTCAACGAGCAGTACTTC. This gives the protein CSAATGGLNEQYF.

The rearrangement links TRBV27 to TRBJ2-7; the D gene is possibly TRBD1 (5 bases). Between the trimmed V and J ends, which lost 3 bases and 2 bases, there was a span of 8 bases. The CDR3 loop spans 13 amino acids. Germline-derived CDR1 and CDR2 are MNHEY and SMNVEV (reference sequence). CDR3 region: CASSLQGTYEQYF. CDR3 nucleotides: TGTGCCAGCAGTTTGCAGGGTACCTACGAGCAGTACTTC.

The rearrangement links TRBV6-5 to TRBJ2-5; D is perhaps TRBD2 (5 bases). The germline V gene has CDR1 MNHEY and CDR2 SVGAGI. The V end lost 6 bases, the J end lost 7 bases, and 9 bases lay between the germline ends. This CDR3 contains 11 residues. DNA of the CDR3: TGTGCCAGCAGGGACTTAAGGACCCAGTACTTC. Encoded protein: CASRDLRTQYF.

As concerns this clone: The sample has other DNA sequences that encode this CDR3 too. The chain couples TRBV19 to TRBJ1-2, with no clear D. Germline V gene data show CDR1 as LNHDA and CDR2 as SQIVND (reference sequence). The CDR3 extends over 12 amino acids. V was shortened by 2 bases and J by 4 bases, with 5 bases between the two germline ends. CDR3 sequence reads: CASSISSYGYTF. CDR3 in DNA: TGTGCCAGTAGTATATCGAGCTATGGCTACACCTTC.

This chain uses TRBV11-2 with TRBJ1-1; D remains ambiguous. The CDR3 contains 14 residues. Trimming took 1 base from V and 3 from J, leaving 9 bases between them. From germline, CDR1 is SGHAT and CDR2 FQNNGV. The CDR3 is CASSLGGTDTEAFF. The DNA of the CDR3 is TGTGCCAGCAGCTTAGGCGGCACGGACACTGAAGCTTTCTTT.

CDR3 residues: CASSPPPGGPSGELFF. CDR3 nucleotide sequence: TGTGCCAGCAGCCCACCCCCGGGAGGGCCATCCGGGGAGCTGTTTTTT. The rearrangement uses TRBV11-3 and TRBJ2-2, with 8 nucleotides matching TRBD2. V shed 5 bases, J shed 6 bases, and the junction held 11 bases outside the gene matches. CDR1 and CDR2 (germline): SGHNT, YENEEA. The CDR3 sequence is 16 residues long.

In DNA form, the CDR3 reads TGTGCCAGCACATCCGGGACAGTTAGCAATCAGCCCCAGCATTTT. It yields the protein CASTSGTVSNQPQHF. This rearrangement joins TRBV28 to TRBJ1-5, with 7 bases aligning to TRBD1. V shed 7 bases, J shed 0 bases, and the junction held 6 bases outside the gene matches. The CDR3 is 15 residues long. Germline assignment: CDR1 MDHEN and CDR2 SYDVKM.